This T cell receptor (beta chain) was obtained from a study of blood T cells in healthy people across ages. Study-wide findings and caveats: Any conclusive comparison of naive versus antigen-experienced cells was prevented by using unsorted PBMCs.

Peripheral blood was drawn, about 9.7 milliliters per donor. Then a second PCR, running roughly 6 to 12 cycles, was carried out with a sample-barcoded 5' primer and a J-beta primer mix. Through a template-switch adaptor with 12 random nucleotides, each cDNA molecule received a tag. Each sample yielded at least 2.5 million CDR3-containing paired-end reads. TCRdb used MiXCR to reprocess the 5' RACE reads, holding one entry per CDR3 protein. In the table there are about 1.4 million distinct CDR3 sequences, around 59% of which are singletons. For this clonotype: Its target is not known.

Losses at the gene ends were 8 bases for V and 6 bases for J; bases not matched to a gene: 13. The CDR3 spans 16 residues. The chain has TRBV12-3 or TRBV12-4 and TRBJ1-4; 9 bases align to TRBD1. This clonotype was sampled from a man aged 18 to 29 in good health. Material: blood. The DNA of the CDR3 is TGTGCCAGCCTCGGGACAGGGCTGAATTTTGATGAAAAACTGTTTTTT. This sequence encodes CASLGTGLNFDEKLFF.